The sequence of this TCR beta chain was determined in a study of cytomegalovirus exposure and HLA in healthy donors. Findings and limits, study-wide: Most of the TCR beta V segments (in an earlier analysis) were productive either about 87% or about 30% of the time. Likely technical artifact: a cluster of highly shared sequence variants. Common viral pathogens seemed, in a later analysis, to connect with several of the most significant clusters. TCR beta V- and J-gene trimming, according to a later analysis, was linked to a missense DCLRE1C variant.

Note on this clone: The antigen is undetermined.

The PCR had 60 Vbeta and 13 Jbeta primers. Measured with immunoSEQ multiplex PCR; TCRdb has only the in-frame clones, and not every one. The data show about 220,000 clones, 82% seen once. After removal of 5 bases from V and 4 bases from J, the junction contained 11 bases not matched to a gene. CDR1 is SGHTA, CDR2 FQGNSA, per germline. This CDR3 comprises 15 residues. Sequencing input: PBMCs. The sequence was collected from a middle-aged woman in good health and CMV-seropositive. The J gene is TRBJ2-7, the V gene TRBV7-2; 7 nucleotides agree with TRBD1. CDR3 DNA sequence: TGTGCCAGCAGCCGACAGGGAAATAGGGCTTACGAGCAGTACTTC. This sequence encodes CASSRQGNRAYEQYF.